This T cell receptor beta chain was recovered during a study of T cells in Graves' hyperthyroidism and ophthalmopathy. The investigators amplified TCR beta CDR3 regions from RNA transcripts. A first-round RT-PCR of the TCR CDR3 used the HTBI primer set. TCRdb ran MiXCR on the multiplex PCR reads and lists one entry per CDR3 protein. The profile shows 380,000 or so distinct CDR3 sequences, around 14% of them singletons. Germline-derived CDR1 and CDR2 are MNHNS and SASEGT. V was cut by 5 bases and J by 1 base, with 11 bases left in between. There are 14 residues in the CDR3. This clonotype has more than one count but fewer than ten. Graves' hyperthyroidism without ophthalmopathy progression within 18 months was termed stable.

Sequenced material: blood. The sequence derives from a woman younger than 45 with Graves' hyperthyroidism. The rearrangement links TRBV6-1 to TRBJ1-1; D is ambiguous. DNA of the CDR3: TGTGCCAGCAGTAGAAGACGATCGAACACTGAAGCTTTCTTT. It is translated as CASSRRRSNTEAFF.